The present T cell receptor (beta chain) was sequenced within a study of cytotoxic CD8 clonotypes in ibrutinib-treated CLL. This table comes from immunoSEQ multiplex PCR, and its TCRdb copy is limited to in-frame clones, with some not included. The profile shows hundreds of thousands of clones, 70% of them singletons. General study points: Public clonotypes, an uncommon group, contracted or remained stable on treatment.

Turning to this clone: Antigen unknown.

The germline V gene has CDR1 SNHLY and CDR2 FYNNEI. Trimming took off 11 bases at V and 6 bases at J, with 23 bases between the two ends. This CDR3 is 14 amino acids long. The sequencing here drew on PBMCs, taken after 24 months of ibrutinib treatment. The TCR was taken from a human donor with chronic lymphocytic leukemia. V gene TRBV2 combines with J gene TRBJ2-7; D perhaps matches TRBD2 (8 bases). The chain's CDR3 is CASRSPGGGLEQYF. The CDR3 DNA is TGTGCCTCCCGTTCTCCGGGAGGGGGCCTCGAGCAGTACTTC.